This T cell receptor (beta chain) was sequenced for a study of T cells in Graves' hyperthyroidism and ophthalmopathy. In its sample, this clonotype was seen many times. What it binds is not known. Study outcomes and limitations: Stable hyperthyroidism and ophthalmopathy were separated using 13 V-J signatures.

Amplification of TCR beta CDR3 regions was performed using RNA transcripts as template. In the first-round RT-PCR of the TCR CDR3, the HTBI primer set was used. Each CDR3 protein gets one entry after TCRdb re-called the multiplex PCR reads with MiXCR. Of some 500,000 distinct CDR3 sequences in the sample, around 14% were seen once. With V trimmed by 8 bases and J by 6 bases, 14 bases remained unmatched. CDR3 length equals 15 residues. Sequencing was performed on blood. The V gene is TRBV12-3 or TRBV12-4, the J gene TRBJ1-2; 8 bases are shared with TRBD1. This sequence originates from a woman between 18 and 29 years old with Graves' hyperthyroidism. The CDR3 protein is CASLRDRRMGDGYTF. DNA of the CDR3: TGTGCCAGCTTACGGGACAGGAGGATGGGAGATGGCTACACCTTC.